The subject of this entry is one TCR beta chain. Its antigen is undetermined. The data stem from a study of long-term antiretroviral therapy in people with HIV. Study-level background: When the earliest samples were collected, ART was typically delayed until CD4 counts fell.

Investigators performed immunoSEQ version v3.0 at survey level. Repertoires were generated with immunoSEQ multiplex PCR, while TCRdb's copy carries only in-frame clones and drops some. The sample carries a few thousand clones, more than 75% recorded once. Notes on the study in general: In samples taken after ART, diversity increased but remained below transplant donor control levels. Participants lacked recorded data on ART adherence, viral resistance or therapy changes. It was observed that HIV repertoires exhibited narrower CDR3 length ranges than controls.

The CDR3 consists of 14 residues. The V and J ends lost 0 bases and 6 bases respectively, with 10 bases between them. CDR1 is MNHNY and CDR2 is SVGAGI in the germline V gene (reference sequence). The specimen was unsorted PBMCs, collected 1.3 years after starting antiretroviral therapy. The clonotype was recovered from a woman aged 45-60 years with HIV. This chain links TRBV6-6 with TRBJ2-3; D is tentatively TRBD1 or TRBD2 (5 bases each). This chain's CDR3 is CASSYSRGSDTQYF. CDR3 nucleotides: TGTGCCAGCAGTTACTCGAGGGGCTCTGATACGCAGTATTTT.